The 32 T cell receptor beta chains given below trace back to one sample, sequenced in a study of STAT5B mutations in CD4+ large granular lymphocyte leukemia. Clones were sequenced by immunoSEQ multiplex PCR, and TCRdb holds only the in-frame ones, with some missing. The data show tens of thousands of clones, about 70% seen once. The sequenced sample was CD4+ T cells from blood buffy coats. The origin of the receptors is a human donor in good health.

CDR3 region: CASSLGQGGIQYF. The CDR3 coding sequence is TGCGCCAGCAGCTTGGGGCAGGGAGGGATTCAGTACTTC. The rearrangement joins TRBV5-1 to TRBJ2-4, with 7 bases fitting TRBD2. The CDR3 is 13 residues long. CDR1 and CDR2 (germline): SGHRS, YFSETQ. Trimming cost V 0 bases and J 10 bases; bases outside gene matches: 4.

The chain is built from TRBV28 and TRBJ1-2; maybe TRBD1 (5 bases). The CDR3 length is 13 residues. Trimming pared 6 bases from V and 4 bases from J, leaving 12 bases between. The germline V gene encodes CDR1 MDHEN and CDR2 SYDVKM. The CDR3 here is CASRTDGSYGYTF. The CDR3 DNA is TGTGCCAGCAGGACAGACGGGAGCTATGGCTACACCTTC.

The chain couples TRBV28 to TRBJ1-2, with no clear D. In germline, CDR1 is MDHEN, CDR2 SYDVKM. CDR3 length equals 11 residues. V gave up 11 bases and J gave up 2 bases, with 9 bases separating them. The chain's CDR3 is CAAEGNYGYTF. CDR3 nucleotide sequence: TGTGCCGCCGAGGGAAACTATGGCTACACCTTC.

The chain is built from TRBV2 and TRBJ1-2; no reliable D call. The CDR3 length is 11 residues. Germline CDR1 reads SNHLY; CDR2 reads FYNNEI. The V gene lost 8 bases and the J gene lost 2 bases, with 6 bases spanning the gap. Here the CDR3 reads CASRLNYGYTF. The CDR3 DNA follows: TGTGCCAGCCGGTTAAACTATGGCTACACCTTC.

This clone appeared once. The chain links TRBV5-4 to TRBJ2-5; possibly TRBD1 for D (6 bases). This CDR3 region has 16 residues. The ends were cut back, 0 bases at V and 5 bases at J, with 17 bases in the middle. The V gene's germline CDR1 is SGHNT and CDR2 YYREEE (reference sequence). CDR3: CASSLGGPGRGETQYF. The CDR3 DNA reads TGTGCCAGCAGCTTGGGAGGTCCGGGAAGGGGGGAGACCCAGTACTTC.

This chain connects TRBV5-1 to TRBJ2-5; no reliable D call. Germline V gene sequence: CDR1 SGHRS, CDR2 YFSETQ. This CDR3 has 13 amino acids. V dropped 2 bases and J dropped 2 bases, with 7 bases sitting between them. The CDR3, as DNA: TGCGCCAGCAGCTTACCAGGTCAAGAGACCCAGTACTTC. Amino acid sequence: CASSLPGQETQYF.

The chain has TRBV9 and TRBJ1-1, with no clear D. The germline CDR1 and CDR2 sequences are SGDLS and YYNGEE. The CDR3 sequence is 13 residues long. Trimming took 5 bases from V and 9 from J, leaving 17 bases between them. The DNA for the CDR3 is TGTGCCAGCAGTGAGGGCGGAGACACCCAAGCTTTCTTT. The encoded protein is CASSEGGDTQAFF.

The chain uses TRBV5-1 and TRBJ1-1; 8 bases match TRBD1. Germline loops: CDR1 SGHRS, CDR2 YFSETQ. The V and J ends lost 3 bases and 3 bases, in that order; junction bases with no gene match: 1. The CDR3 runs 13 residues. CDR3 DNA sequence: TGCGCCAGCAGCTCGGGACAGGACACTGAAGCTTTCTTT. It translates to CASSSGQDTEAFF. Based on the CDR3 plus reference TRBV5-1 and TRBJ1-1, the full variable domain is KAGVTQTPRYLIKTRGQQVTLSCSPISGHRSVSWYQQTPGQGLQFLFEYFSETQRNKGNFPGRFSGRQFSNSRSEMNVSTLELGDSALYLCASSSGQDTEAFFGQGTRLTVV.

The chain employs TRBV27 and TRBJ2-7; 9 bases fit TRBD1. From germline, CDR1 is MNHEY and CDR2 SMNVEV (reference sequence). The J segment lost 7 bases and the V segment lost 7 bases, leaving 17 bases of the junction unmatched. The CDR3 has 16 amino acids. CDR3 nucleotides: TGTGCCAGCACCTACACCGGGACAGGGCCTGTTGGGGAGCAGTACTTC. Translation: CASTYTGTGPVGEQYF.

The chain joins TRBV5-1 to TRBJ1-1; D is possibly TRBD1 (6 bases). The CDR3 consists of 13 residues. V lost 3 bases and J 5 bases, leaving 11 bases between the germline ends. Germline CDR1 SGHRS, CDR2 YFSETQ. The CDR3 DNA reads TGCGCCAGCAGCTGGGAAGGGGGGACTGAAGCTTTCTTT. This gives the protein CASSWEGGTEAFF.

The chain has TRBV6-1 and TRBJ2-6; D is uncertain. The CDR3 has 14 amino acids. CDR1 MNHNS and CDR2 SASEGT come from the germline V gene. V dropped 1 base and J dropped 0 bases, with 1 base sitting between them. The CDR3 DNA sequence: TGTGCCAGCAGTGAAGGCTCTGGGGCCAACGTCCTGACTTTC. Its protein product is CASSEGSGANVLTF.

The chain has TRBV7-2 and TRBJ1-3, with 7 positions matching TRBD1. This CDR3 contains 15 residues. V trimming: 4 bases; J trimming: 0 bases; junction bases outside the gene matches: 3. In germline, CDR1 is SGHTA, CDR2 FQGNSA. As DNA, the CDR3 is TGTGCCAGCAGCTCCAGGGACAGCTCTGGAAACACCATATATTTT. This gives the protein CASSSRDSSGNTIYF. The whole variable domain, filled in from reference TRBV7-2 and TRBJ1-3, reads GAGVSQSPSNKVTEKGKDVELRCDPISGHTALYWYRQSLGQGLEFLIYFQGNSAPDKSGLPSDRFSAERTGGSVSTLTIQRTQQEDSAVYLCASSSRDSSGNTIYFGEGSWLTVV.

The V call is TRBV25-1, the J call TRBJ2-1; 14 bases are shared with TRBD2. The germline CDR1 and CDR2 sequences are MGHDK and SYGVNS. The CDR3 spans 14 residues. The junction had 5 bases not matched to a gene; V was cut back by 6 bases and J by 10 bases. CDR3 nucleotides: TGTGCCAGCAGAAGGACTAGCGGGGGGCTGGAGCAGTTCTTC. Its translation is CASRRTSGGLEQFF.

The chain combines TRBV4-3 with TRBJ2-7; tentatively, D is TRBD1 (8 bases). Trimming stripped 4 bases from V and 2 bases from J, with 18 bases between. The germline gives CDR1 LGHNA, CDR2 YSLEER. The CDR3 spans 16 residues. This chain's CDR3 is CASSLEVTGGAYEQYF. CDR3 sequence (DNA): TGCGCCAGCAGCCTTGAGGTAACAGGGGGGGCCTACGAGCAGTACTTC.

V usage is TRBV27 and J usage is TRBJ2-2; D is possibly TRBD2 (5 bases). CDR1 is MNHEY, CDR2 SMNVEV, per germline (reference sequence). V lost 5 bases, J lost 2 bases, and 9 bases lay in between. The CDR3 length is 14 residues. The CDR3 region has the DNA TGTGCCAGCAGTCCGGACTTAAACACCGGGGAGCTGTTTTTT. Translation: CASSPDLNTGELFF.

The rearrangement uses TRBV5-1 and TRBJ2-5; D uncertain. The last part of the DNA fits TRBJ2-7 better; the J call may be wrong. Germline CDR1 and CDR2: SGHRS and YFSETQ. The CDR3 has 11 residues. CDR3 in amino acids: CASSTPYEQYF. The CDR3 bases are TGCGCCAGCAGCACCCCCTACGAGCAGTACTTC.

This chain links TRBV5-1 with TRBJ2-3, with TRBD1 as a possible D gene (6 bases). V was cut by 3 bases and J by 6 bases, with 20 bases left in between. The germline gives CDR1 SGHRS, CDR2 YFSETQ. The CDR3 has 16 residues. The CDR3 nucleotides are TGCGCCAGCAGCTCCGGCAGGACAGATTTAACGGATACGCAGTATTTT. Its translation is CASSSGRTDLTDTQYF.

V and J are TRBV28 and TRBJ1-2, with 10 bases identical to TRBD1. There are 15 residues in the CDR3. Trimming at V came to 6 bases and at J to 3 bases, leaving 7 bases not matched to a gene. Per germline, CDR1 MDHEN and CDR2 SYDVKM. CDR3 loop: CASRPSGQGDYGYTF. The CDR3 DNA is TGTGCCAGCAGGCCTAGCGGACAGGGGGACTATGGCTACACCTTC.

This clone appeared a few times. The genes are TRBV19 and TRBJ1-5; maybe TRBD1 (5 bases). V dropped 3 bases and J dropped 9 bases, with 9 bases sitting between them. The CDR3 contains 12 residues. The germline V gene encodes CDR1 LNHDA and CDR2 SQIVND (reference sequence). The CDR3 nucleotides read TGTGCCAGTAGTATCCTCCAGGGGCCCCAGCATTTT. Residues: CASSILQGPQHF.

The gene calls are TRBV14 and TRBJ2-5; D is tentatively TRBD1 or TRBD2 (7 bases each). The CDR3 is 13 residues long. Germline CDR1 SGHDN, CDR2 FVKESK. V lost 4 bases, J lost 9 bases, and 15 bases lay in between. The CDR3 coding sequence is TGTGCCAGCAGCCCAGGTCAGGGGGGGCCCCAGTACTTC. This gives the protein CASSPGQGGPQYF.

This CDR3 is CASTHEGDNSPLHF. CDR3 nucleotide sequence: TGTGCCAGCACCCACGAGGGAGATAATTCACCCCTCCACTTT. The chain combines TRBV28 with TRBJ1-6, with unresolved D. The CDR3 is 14 residues long. The V end lost 7 bases, the J end lost 5 bases, and 12 bases lay between the germline ends. Germline V CDR1 and CDR2: MDHEN, SYDVKM. Full variable domain (missing parts from reference TRBV28 and TRBJ1-6): DVKVTQSSRYLVKRTGEKVFLECVQDMDHENMFWYRQDPGLGLRLIYFSYDVKMKEKGDIPEGYSVSREKKERFSLILESASTNQTSMYLCASTHEGDNSPLHFGNGTRLTVT.

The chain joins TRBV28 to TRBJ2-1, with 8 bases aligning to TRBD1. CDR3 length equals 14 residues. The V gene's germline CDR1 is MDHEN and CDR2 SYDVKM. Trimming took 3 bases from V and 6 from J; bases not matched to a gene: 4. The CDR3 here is CASSLATGVNEQFF. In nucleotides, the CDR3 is TGTGCCAGCAGTTTGGCGACAGGGGTCAATGAGCAGTTCTTC.

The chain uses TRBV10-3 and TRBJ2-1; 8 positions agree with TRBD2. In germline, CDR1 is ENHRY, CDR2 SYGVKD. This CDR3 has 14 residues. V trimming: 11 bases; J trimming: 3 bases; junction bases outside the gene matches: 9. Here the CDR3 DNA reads TGTGCCTCAGGGGAAACTAGCGGCTACAATGAGCAGTTCTTC. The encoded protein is CASGETSGYNEQFF.

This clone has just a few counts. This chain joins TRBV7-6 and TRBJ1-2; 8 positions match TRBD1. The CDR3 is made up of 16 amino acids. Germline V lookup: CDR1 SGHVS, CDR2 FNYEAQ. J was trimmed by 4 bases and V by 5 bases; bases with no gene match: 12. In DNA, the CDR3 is TGTGCCAGCAGCCTGAGTGGGACAGGTCTAAGCTATGGCTACACCTTC. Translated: CASSLSGTGLSYGYTF.

CDR3 amino acids: CASSSRTGNQPQHF. The CDR3 region has the DNA TGTGCCAGCAGCTCGCGGACAGGGAATCAGCCCCAGCATTTT. The V and J genes are TRBV13 and TRBJ1-5, with TRBD1 matching over 8 bases. Per germline, CDR1 PRHDT and CDR2 FYEKMQ (reference sequence). Trimming at V came to 4 bases and at J to 4 bases, leaving 3 bases not matched to a gene. This CDR3 is built from 14 residues.

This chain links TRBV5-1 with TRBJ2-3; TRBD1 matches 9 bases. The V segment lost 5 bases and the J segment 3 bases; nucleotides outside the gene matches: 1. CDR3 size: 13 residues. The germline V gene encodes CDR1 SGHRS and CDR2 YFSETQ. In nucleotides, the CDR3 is TGCGCCAGCAGAGGACAGGGGACAGATACGCAGTATTTT. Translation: CASRGQGTDTQYF. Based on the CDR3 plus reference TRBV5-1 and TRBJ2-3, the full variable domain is KAGVTQTPRYLIKTRGQQVTLSCSPISGHRSVSWYQQTPGQGLQFLFEYFSETQRNKGNFPGRFSGRQFSNSRSEMNVSTLELGDSALYLCASRGQGTDTQYFGPGTRLTVL.

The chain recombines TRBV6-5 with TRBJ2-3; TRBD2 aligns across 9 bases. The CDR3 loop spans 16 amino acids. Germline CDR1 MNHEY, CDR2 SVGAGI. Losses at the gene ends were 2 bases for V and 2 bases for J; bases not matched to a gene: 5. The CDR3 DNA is TGTGCCAGCAGTTACGGCCTAGCGGGGATCACAGATACGCAGTATTTT. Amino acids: CASSYGLAGITDTQYF.

Here the CDR3 reads CASSPPGQGRIGELFF. The CDR3 DNA reads as TGTGCCAGCTCACCACCGGGACAGGGAAGGATCGGGGAGCTGTTTTTT. The V call is TRBV18, the J call TRBJ2-2, with 9 bases aligning to TRBD1. V was pared by 0 bases and J by 7 bases, with 6 bases of the junction left unmatched. The CDR3 is 16 residues long. Germline assignment: CDR1 KGHSH and CDR2 LQKENI.

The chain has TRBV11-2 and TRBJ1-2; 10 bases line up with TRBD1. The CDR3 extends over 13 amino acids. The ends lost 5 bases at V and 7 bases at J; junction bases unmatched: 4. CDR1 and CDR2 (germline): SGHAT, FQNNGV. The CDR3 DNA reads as TGTGCCAGCAGCCCCGACAGGGGGCTTGGCTACACCTTC. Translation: CASSPDRGLGYTF.

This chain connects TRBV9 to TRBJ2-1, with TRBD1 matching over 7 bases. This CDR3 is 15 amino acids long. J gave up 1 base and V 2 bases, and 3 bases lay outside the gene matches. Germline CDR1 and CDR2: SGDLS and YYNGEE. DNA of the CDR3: TGTGCCAGCAGCGTCGGGACAGAATCCTACAATGAGCAGTTCTTC. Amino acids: CASSVGTESYNEQFF.

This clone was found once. Here the CDR3 DNA reads TGTGCCAGCAGCATAGCGGTGAGCTCCTACGAGCAGTACTTC. This sequence encodes CASSIAVSSYEQYF. V and J are TRBV5-5 and TRBJ2-7; tentatively, D is TRBD2 (6 bases). The CDR3 runs 14 residues. Germline V gene sequence: CDR1 SGHKS, CDR2 YYEKEE (reference sequence). The V and J ends lost 4 bases and 0 bases respectively, with 11 bases between them. The variable domain in full, with the rest retrieved from reference TRBV5-5 and TRBJ2-7, is DAGVTQSPTHLIKTRGQQVTLRCSPISGHKSVSWYQQVLGQGPQFIFQYYEKEERGRGNFPDRFSARQFPNYSSELNVNALLLGDSALYLCASSIAVSSYEQYFGPGTRLTVT.

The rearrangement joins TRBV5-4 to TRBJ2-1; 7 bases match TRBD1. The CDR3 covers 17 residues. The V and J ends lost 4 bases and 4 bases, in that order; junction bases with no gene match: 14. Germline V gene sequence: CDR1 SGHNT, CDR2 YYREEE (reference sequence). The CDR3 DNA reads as TGTGCCAGCAGCCTCGCCACCCCAGGACAGGTATACAATGAGCAGTTCTTC. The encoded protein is CASSLATPGQVYNEQFF.